This record covers a single T cell receptor (beta chain). What it binds is not known. Drug-resistant or recurrent cytomegalovirus affected these solid-organ transplant recipient patients. The CDR3 extends over 12 amino acids. Germline-derived CDR1 and CDR2 are MNHEY and SVGAGI. V was pared by 7 bases and J by 0 bases, with 7 bases between. Assay: immunoSEQ multiplex PCR; the TCRdb copy retains only in-frame clones and omits some. The repertoire consists of approximately 52,000 clones, with about 94% occurring once and the leading ten covering around 3%. This specimen comes from a study of T cell therapy after organ transplantation. Across the study: Therapy products were autologous CMV-specific T cells, peptide-expanded for roughly 2 weeks. T cell doses, up to 6, came every 2 weeks; follow-up lasted roughly 30 weeks. Study-wide points: Lower pretherapy CD8 clonality went with larger post-therapy fold change.

The J gene is TRBJ2-7, the V gene TRBV6-5; D gene uncertain. The receptor was derived from a human patient who had received a solid organ transplant and had CMV disease. The source was CD8+ T cells from blood, collected before autologous CMV-specific T cell therapy. The CDR3 is CASTENSYEQYF. The CDR3 DNA reads as TGTGCCAGCACCGAGAACTCCTACGAGCAGTACTTC.